This TCR beta chain is drawn from a study of OX40 agonist ivuxolimab in advanced cancers. This clone was seen a handful of times. V dropped 4 bases and J dropped 5; count of bases not matched to a gene: 1. The CDR3 length is 13 residues. Germline V CDR1 and CDR2: SGHRS, YFSETQ. The protocol was immunoSEQ multiplex PCR, while the TCRdb copy is restricted to in-frame clones and leaves out a portion. This table holds tens of thousands of clones, around 84% found once. The receptor was derived from an adult with an advanced solid tumor such as melanoma, head and neck, liver or kidney cancer. The sequenced sample was CD4+ or CD8+ T cells sorted from blood, obtained in a trial of the OX40 agonist ivuxolimab. This sequence joins TRBV5-1 and TRBJ1-2; 11 bases are a match to TRBD1. CDR3 amino acids: CASSGTGGYGYTF. The DNA for the CDR3 is TGCGCCAGCAGCGGGACAGGGGGTTATGGCTACACCTTC.